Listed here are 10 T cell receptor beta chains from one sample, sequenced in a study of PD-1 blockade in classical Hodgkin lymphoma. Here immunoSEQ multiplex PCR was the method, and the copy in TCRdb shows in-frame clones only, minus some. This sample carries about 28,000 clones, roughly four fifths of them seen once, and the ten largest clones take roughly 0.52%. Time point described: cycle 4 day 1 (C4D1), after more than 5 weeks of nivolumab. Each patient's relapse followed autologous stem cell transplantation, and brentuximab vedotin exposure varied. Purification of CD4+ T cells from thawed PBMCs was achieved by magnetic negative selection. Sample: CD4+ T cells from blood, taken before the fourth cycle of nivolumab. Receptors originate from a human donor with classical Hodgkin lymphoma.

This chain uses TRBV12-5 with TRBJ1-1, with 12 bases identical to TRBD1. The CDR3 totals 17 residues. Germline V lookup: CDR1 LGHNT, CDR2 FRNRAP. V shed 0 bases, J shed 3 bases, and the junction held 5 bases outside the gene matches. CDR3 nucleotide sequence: TGTGCTAGTGGTTTGGTATCGGGACAGGGGGCTCACACTGAAGCTTTCTTT. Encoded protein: CASGLVSGQGAHTEAFF.

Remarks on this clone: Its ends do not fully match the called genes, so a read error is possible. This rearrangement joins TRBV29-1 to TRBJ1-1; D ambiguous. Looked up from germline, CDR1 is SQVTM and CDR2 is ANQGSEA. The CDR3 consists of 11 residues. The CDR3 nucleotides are TGCAGCGTGGCGGAGCCCCAAACCGCCGCTTTT. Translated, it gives CSVAEPQTAAF.

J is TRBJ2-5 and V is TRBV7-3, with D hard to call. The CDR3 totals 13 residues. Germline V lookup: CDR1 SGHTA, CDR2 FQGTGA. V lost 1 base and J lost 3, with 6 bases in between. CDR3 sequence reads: CASSLRREETQYF. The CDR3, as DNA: TGTGCCAGCAGCTTAAGGCGCGAAGAGACCCAGTACTTC.

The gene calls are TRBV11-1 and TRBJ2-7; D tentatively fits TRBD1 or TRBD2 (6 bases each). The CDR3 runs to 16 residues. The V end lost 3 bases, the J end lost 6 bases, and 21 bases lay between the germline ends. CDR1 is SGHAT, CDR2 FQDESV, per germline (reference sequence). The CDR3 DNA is TGTGCCAGCAGCTTGGGAGGCGGCCAGGGGTTCGGCGAGCAGTACTTC. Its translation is CASSLGGGQGFGEQYF. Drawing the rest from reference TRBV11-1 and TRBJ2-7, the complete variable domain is EAEVAQSPRYKITEKSQAVAFWCDPISGHATLYWYRQILGQGPELLVQFQDESVVDDSQLPKDRFSAERLKGVDSTLKIQPAELGDSAMYLCASSLGGGQGFGEQYFGPGTRLTVT.

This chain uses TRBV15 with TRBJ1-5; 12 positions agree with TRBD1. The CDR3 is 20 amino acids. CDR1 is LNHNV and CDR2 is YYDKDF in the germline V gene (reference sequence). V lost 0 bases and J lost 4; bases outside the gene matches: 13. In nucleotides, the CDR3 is TGTGCCACCAGCAGAGATCGATCGGGACAGGGGGCGCGAAGGAATCAGCCCCAGCATTTT. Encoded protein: CATSRDRSGQGARRNQPQHF. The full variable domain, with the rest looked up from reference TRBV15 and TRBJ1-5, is DAMVIQNPRYQVTQFGKPVTLSCSQTLNHNVMYWYQQKSSQAPKLLFHYYDKDFNNEADTPDNFQSRRPNTSFCFLDIRSPGLGDTAMYLCATSRDRSGQGARRNQPQHFGDGTRLSIL.

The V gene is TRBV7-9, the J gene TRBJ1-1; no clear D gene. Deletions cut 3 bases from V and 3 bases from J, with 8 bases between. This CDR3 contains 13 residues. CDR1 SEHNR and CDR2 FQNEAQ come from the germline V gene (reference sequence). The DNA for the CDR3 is TGTGCCAGCAGCTTTAGCCGGGACACTGAAGCTTTCTTT. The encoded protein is CASSFSRDTEAFF.

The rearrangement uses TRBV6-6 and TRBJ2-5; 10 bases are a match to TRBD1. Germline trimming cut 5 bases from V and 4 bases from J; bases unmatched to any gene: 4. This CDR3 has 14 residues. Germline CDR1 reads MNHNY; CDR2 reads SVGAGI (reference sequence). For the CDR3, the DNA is TGTGCCAGCAGTACCTGGACAGGGGGAGAGACCCAGTACTTC. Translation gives CASSTWTGGETQYF.

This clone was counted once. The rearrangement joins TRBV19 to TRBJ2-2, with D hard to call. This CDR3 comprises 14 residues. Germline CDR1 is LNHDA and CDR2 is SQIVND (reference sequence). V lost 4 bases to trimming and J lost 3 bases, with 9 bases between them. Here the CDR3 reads CASSRPFYTGELFF. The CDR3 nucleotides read TGTGCCAGTAGTAGACCTTTTTACACCGGGGAGCTGTTTTTT.

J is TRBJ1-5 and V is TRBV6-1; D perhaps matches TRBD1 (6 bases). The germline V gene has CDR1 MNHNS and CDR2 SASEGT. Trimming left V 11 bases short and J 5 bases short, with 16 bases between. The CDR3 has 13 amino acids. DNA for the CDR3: TGTGCCTACAGCGATCCAGGGGATCAGCCCCAGCATTTT. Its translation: CAYSDPGDQPQHF.

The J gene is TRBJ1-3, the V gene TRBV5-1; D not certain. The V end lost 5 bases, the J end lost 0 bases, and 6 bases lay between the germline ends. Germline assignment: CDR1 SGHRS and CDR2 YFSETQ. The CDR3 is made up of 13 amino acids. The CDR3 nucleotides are TGCGCCAGCAGTTCAGTCTCTGGAAACACCATATATTTT. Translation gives CASSSVSGNTIYF. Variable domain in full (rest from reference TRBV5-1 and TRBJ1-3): KAGVTQTPRYLIKTRGQQVTLSCSPISGHRSVSWYQQTPGQGLQFLFEYFSETQRNKGNFPGRFSGRQFSNSRSEMNVSTLELGDSALYLCASSSVSGNTIYFGEGSWLTVV.